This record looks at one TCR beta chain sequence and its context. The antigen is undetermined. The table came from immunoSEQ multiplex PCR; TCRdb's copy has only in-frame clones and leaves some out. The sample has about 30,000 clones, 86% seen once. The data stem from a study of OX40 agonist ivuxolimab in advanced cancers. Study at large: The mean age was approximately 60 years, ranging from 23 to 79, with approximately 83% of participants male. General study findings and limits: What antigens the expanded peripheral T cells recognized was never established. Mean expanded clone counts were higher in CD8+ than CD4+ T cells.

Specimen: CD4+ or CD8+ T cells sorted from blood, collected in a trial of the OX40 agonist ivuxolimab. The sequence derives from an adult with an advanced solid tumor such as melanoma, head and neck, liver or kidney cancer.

The CDR3 nucleotides are TGTGCCAGCTCACCAGAGGGACTAGCTAACACCGGGGAGCTGTTTTTT. Protein: CASSPEGLANTGELFF. The chain recombines TRBV18 with TRBJ2-2; 9 bases agree with TRBD2. CDR1 and CDR2 (germline): KGHSH, LQKENI. V dropped 2 bases and J dropped 2; count of bases not matched to a gene: 3. CDR3 length: 16 amino acids.